This T cell receptor beta chain was identified in a study of blood T cell repertoires in COVID-19 (dated by TCRdb to the early 2020s). Background on the whole study: The collaborator samples originated in the United States, Italy and Spain and spanned the acute and convalescent phases of COVID-19. Where available, HLA class I and class II types were taken from metadata supplied by the sample provider and were not determined by assay-based typing. Subjects who had been exposed to COVID-19, were actively infected with it, or had recovered from it provided the deeply sampled blood TCRbeta repertoires that made up the dataset. The prospective study material was composed of cDNA or gDNA derived from T cells, B-cell-depleted T cells, or PBMCs. A freely available public database, intended as a resource for researchers studying the immune response to SARS-CoV-2, is where the repertoires were released. The samples were drawn from the first 160 participants of the ongoing ImmuneRACE study and from under 1,500 subjects provided by 6 global collaborators. Sample metadata almost always included a de-identified subject ID, COVID-19 status, age in years and sex. General findings and caveats noted by the study authors: How much clinical and demographic metadata was included differed by source and by participant, and the metadata was provided uncurated.

The immunoSEQ Assay, a bias-controlled multiplex PCR, was used to amplify TCRbeta CDR3 regions from genomic DNA. The paper's data handling went like this. Within the assay, amplification of reference gene primers was used to estimate how many nucleated cells each sample contained. To quantify the absolute abundance of each unique TCRbeta CDR3 rearrangement, sequence reads were collapsed and filtered. Productive Simpson clonality was computed per sample as the square root of Simpson's diversity index over productive rearrangements. In TCRdb, the immuneACCESS table is reduced to in-frame sequences with V and J assigned. These tables do not hold every clone; where another copy was compared, an unresolved V gene accounts for under half, and the others remain unexplained. V, J and clone size are taken as reported in that table, and D and trimming were inferred from the DNA itself. The sample data list about 240,000 clones, and 85% of these were observed just once. Jointly, the top ten make up 6% to 7% of the sample.

Each collaborating institution followed its own protocols to collect whole blood in K2EDTA tubes. For TCRbeta analysis, collaborator samples were shipped as frozen whole blood, as isolated PBMCs, or as DNA extracted from either sample type. CDR1 and CDR2 (WSHSY, SAAADI) derive from the germline V gene. The CDR3 spans 15 residues, from the cysteine through the phenylalanine. Left in the record is the CDR3 DNA by itself, 45 bases read in frame from the first base. Trimming accounts for 7 bases at V and 1 base at J, while the number of junction bases matched to no gene is 9. In regard to this clone: Its recognized antigen is unknown. Base quality data are lacking; no much larger clone is found one base away.

The TCR comes from a woman aged 55 to 70 with active or convalescent COVID-19. Recombination linked TRBV10-2 to TRBJ1-1, with 7 bases in between that match TRBD1. Sequencing input: peripheral blood. The CDR3 has the sequence CASILTRGSNTEAFF. The bases read TGCGCCAGCATCCTGACCAGGGGGTCGAACACTGAAGCTTTCTTT.